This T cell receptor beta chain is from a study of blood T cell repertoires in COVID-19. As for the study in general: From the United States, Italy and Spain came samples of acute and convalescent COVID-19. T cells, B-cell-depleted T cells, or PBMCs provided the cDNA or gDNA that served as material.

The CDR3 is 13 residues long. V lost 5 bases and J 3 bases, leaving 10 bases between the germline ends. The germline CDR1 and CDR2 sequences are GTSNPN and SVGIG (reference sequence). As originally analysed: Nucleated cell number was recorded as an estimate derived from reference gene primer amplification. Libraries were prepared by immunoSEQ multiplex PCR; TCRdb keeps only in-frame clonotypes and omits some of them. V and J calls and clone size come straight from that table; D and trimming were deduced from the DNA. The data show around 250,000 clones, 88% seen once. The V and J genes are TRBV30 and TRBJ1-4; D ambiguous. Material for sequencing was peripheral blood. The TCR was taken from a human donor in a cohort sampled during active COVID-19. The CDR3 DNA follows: TGTGCCTGGGTGCGGCGGGCTAATGAAAAACTGTTTTTT. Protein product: CAWVRRANEKLFF. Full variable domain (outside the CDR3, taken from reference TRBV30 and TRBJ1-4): SQTIHQWPATLVQPVGSPLSLECTVEGTSNPNLYWYRQAAGRGLQLLFYSVGIGQISSEVPQNLSASRPQDRQFILSSKKLLLSDSGFYLCAWVRRANEKLFFGSGTQLSVL.